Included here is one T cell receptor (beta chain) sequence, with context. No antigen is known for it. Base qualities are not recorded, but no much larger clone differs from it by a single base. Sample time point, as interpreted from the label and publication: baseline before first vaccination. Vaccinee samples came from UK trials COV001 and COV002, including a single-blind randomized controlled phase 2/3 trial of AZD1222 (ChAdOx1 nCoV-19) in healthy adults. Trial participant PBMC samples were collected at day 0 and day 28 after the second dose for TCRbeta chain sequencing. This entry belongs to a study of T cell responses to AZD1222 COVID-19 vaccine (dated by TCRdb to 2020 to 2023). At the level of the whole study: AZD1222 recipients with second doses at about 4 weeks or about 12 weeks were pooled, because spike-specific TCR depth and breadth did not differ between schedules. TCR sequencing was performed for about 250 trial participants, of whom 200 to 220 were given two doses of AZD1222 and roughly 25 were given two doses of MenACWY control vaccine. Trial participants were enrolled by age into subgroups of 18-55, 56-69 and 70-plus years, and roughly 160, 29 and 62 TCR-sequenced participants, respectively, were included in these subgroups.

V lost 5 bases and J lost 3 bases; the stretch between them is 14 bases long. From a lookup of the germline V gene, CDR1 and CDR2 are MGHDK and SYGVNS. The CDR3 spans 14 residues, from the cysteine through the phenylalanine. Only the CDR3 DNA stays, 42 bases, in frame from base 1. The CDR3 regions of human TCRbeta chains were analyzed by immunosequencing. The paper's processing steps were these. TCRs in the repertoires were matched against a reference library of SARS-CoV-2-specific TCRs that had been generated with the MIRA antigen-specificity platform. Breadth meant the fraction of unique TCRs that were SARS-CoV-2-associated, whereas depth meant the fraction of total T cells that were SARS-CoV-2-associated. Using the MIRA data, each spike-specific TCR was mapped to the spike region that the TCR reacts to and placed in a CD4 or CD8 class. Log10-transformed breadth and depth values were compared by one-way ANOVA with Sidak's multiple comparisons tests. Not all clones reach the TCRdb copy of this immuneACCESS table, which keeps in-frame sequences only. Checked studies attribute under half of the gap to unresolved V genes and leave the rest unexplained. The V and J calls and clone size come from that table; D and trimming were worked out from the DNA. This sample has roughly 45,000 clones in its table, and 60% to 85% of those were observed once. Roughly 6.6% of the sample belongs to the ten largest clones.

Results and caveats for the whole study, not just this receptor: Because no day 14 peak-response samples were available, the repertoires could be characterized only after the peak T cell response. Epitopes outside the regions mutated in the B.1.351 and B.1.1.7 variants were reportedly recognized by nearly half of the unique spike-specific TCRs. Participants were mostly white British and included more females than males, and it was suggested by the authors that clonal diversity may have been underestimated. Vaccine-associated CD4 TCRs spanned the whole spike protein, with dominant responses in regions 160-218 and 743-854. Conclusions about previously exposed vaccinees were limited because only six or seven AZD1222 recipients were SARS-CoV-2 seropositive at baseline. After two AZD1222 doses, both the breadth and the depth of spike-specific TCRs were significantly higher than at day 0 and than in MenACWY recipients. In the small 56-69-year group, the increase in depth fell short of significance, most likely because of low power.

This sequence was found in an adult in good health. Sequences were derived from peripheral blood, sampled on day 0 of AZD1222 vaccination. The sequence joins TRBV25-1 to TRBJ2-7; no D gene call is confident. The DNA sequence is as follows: TGTGCCAGCAGTCCTCACGAGGATTACTACGAGCAGTACTTC. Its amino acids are CASSPHEDYYEQYF.